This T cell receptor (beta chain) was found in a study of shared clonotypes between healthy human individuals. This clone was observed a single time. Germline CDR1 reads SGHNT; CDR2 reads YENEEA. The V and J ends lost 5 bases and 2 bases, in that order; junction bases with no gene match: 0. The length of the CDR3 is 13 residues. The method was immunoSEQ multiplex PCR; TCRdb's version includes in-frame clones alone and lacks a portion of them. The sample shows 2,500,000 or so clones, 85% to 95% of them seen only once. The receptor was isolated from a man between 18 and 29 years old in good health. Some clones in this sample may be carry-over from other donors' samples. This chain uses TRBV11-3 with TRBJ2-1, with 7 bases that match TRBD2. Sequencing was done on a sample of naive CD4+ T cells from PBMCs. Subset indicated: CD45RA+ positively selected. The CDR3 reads CASSGTTYNEQFF. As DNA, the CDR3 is TGTGCCAGCAGCGGGACTACCTACAATGAGCAGTTCTTC.